This TCR beta chain stems from a study of response to subunit inactivated influenza vaccine (dated 2018 in TCRdb). Notes on the research overall: Deep quantitative T cell receptor repertoire profiling was used in the study to track responses to a trivalent subunit inactivated influenza vaccine.

The library was generated by RT-PCR. The run used an Illumina HiSeq 2500. The public reads were reanalyzed by TCRdb: fastp trimming at Q25, MiXCR alignment, in-frame beta chains only. Rows are combined by CDR3 protein, so each entry shows the most common genes and DNA. The sample table shows about 800,000 distinct CDR3 sequences, and 21% are seen once. The top ten constitute roughly 10% of the sample. This clonotype has a handful of counts. The target of this receptor is not known. No base qualities exist here, and no much larger clone lies one base off it. From its cysteine to its phenylalanine, the CDR3 spans 16 amino acids. Only the CDR3 part of the read is kept: 48 bases, read in frame from the first base. Via the germline V gene, CDR1 is MDHEN and CDR2 SYDVKM. The V end gives up 7 bases and the J end 8 bases, leaving 14 bases in the junction not matched to a gene. Broader findings and caveats from the paper: The authors proposed that each seasonal influenza vaccination may bring in only a limited number of new T cells.

The chain is assembled from TRBV28 and TRBJ2-1, and TRBD1 aligns with 10 junction nucleotides. Sequenced here: PBMCs from blood, sampled more than 4 days after vaccination. The clonotype comes from a man between 45 and 60 years old who received an inactivated influenza vaccine. Donor details come from another sample of the same person, matched by shared clones. The nucleotide sequence is given as TGTGCCAGCAATGAATCCGGGACAGGGGATTTCGATGAGCAGTTCTTC. This codes for CASNESGTGDFDEQFF.